The 14 T cell receptor beta chains listed next were all sequenced from one sample in a study of blood T cell repertoires in COVID-19. The method was immunoSEQ multiplex PCR; TCRdb's version includes in-frame clones alone and lacks a portion of them. The table lists roughly 96,000 clones, approximately 82% of them singletons. Sequenced input: peripheral blood. The receptors were sampled from a man between 60 and 70 years old with acute or convalescent COVID-19.

The chain links TRBV5-1 to TRBJ2-3, with TRBD1 matching 8 bases. CDR1 is SGHRS, CDR2 YFSETQ, per germline. The length of the CDR3 is 15 residues. The V gene end was trimmed by 5 bases and the J gene end by 1 base; junction bases not matched to a gene: 6. This CDR3 reads CASRPRGQGTDTQYF. The CDR3 nucleotides are TGCGCCAGCAGGCCCAGGGGACAGGGCACAGATACGCAGTATTTT.

The chain carries TRBV6-6 and TRBJ2-2, with 7 positions matching TRBD2. V gave up 4 bases and J gave up 3 bases; unmatched junction bases: 5. The CDR3 spans 15 residues. Germline CDR1 reads MNHNY; CDR2 reads SVGAGI (reference sequence). CDR3 in DNA: TGTGCCAGCAGTTTCCGGGACTATCACACCGGGGAGCTGTTTTTT. Its protein is CASSFRDYHTGELFF.

The CDR3 reads CAWMELGPNQPQHF. The CDR3 nucleotides read TGTGCCTGGATGGAACTAGGGCCCAATCAGCCCCAGCATTTT. The chain recombines TRBV30 with TRBJ1-5; D uncertain. Germline lookup yields CDR1 GTSNPN and CDR2 SVGIG (reference sequence). V shed 4 bases and J shed 3 bases, with 13 bases lying between them. The CDR3 length is 14 residues.

The chain combines TRBV3-1 (or the pseudogene TRBV3-2) with TRBJ1-3; 9 nucleotides agree with TRBD1. This CDR3 contains 19 residues. V was pared by 1 base and J by 0 bases, with 10 bases of the junction left unmatched. Germline CDR1 and CDR2: LGHDT and YNNKEL (reference sequence). CDR3 loop: CASSQGSQGATTSGNTIYF. As DNA, the CDR3 is TGTGCCAGCAGCCAAGGTTCACAGGGGGCAACAACCTCTGGAAACACCATATATTTT.

The chain uses TRBV2 and TRBJ1-6; 11 bases line up with TRBD1. Looked up from germline, CDR1 is SNHLY and CDR2 is FYNNEI. This CDR3 region has 16 residues. V lost 6 bases, J lost 3 bases, and 4 bases stayed unmatched. The CDR3, as DNA: TGTGCCAGCAGGGGGACAGGGGGACTCTATAATTCACCCCTCCACTTT. It specifies CASRGTGGLYNSPLHF.

The genes are TRBV5-1 and TRBJ2-7; 7 nucleotides match TRBD2. This CDR3 comprises 14 residues. After removal of 0 bases from V and 5 bases from J, the junction contained 5 bases not matched to a gene. CDR1 is SGHRS, CDR2 YFSETQ, per germline. CDR3 sequence (DNA): TGCGCCAGCAGCTTGGCGCGGGGAGGGAACGAGCAGTACTTC. This encodes CASSLARGGNEQYF.

The chain carries TRBV19 and TRBJ2-2, with 8 bases matching TRBD1. The CDR3 covers 15 residues. The germline V gene has CDR1 LNHDA and CDR2 SQIVND (reference sequence). The V and J ends lost 8 bases and 5 bases, in that order; junction bases with no gene match: 10. DNA of the CDR3: TGTGCCAGTCAGTGGCAGGGGGCTGAGACCGGGGAGCTGTTTTTT. This codes for CASQWQGAETGELFF.

In DNA form, the CDR3 reads TGTGCCAGCTCGCCCGGGGGGGTGAACACTGAAGCTTTCTTT. This codes for CASSPGGVNTEAFF. The chain links TRBV6-4 to TRBJ1-1; maybe TRBD1 (5 bases). The CDR3 runs 14 residues. The germline CDR1 and CDR2 sequences are MRHNA and SNTAGT. V was shortened by 8 bases and J by 0 bases, with 13 bases between the two germline ends.

This clone was seen a single time. The chain has TRBV5-6 and TRBJ2-2, with a weak D call TRBD1 (5 bases). The CDR3 consists of 14 residues. Trimming took off 1 base at V and 7 bases at J, with 11 bases between the two ends. Germline loops: CDR1 SGHDT, CDR2 YYEEEE. CDR3 in amino acids: CASSLQGAFGELFF. The CDR3 coding sequence is TGTGCCAGCAGCTTGCAAGGGGCTTTCGGGGAGCTGTTTTTT.

The V gene is TRBV18, the J gene TRBJ2-1; TRBD2 agrees at 8 bases. Per the germline V gene, CDR1 is KGHSH and CDR2 is LQKENI. The trim removed 3 bases at V and 11 bases at J, leaving 9 bases unmatched. The CDR3 is 14 amino acids. In DNA, the CDR3 is TGTGCCAGCTCACCCGAGAACGGGGGGGCGAAGCAGTTCTTC. Its protein product is CASSPENGGAKQFF.

The chain has TRBV30 and TRBJ2-5, with 12 bases lining up with TRBD2. Germline CDR1 reads GTSNPN; CDR2 reads SVGIG (reference sequence). The CDR3 extends over 15 amino acids. V dropped 4 bases and J dropped 5; count of bases not matched to a gene: 8. CDR3 amino acids: CAWNRLAGAGETQYF. CDR3 nucleotides: TGTGCCTGGAACAGACTAGCGGGGGCGGGGGAGACCCAGTACTTC.

This chain uses TRBV2 with TRBJ2-3, with unresolved D. Trimming took off 4 bases at V and 2 bases at J, with 7 bases between the two ends. CDR1 and CDR2 from the germline V gene are SNHLY and FYNNEI. CDR3 length equals 13 residues. The CDR3 loop is CASSAGSTDTQYF. The DNA of the CDR3 is TGTGCCAGCAGTGCCGGGTCCACAGATACGCAGTATTTT.

In DNA, the CDR3 is TGTGCCAGCAGTGTAGCTTTAGCTAACTATGGCTACACCTTC. Its protein is CASSVALANYGYTF. V gene TRBV2 combines with J gene TRBJ1-2; D is unclear. Trimming removed 4 bases at V and 0 bases at J, with 9 bases between. The CDR3 loop spans 14 amino acids. Germline V gene sequence: CDR1 SNHLY, CDR2 FYNNEI.

This clone was detected once. This clone may be a read error of a much larger clone one base away. The same CDR3 also results from other DNA sequences found in this sample. CDR3 bases: TGCGCCAGCAGCCACGGACCGGGGGGGGCCTCTGAGCAGTACGTC. This encodes CASSHGPGGASEQYV. The chain joins TRBV5-1 to TRBJ2-7, with TRBD2 identical over 8 bases. CDR1 is SGHRS, CDR2 YFSETQ, per germline. The CDR3 loop spans 15 amino acids. J lost 7 bases, V lost 4 bases, and 13 bases had no gene match.